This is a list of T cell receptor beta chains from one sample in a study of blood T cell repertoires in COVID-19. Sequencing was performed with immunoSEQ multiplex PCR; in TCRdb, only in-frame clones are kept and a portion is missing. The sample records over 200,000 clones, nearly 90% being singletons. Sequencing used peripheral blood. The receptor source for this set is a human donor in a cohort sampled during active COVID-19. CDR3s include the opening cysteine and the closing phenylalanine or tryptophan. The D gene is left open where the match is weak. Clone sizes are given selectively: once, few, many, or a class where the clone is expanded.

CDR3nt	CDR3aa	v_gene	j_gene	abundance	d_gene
TGTGCCAGCAGTGAATCGGGCAGGGGAAGCAATCAGCCCCAGCATTTT	CASSESGRGSNQPQHF	TRBV25-1	TRBJ1-5	NA	NA
TGTGCCAGCAGCTTGGGAGGCGGGGGGGCCCCAATCGAGCAGTACTTC	CASSLGGGGAPIEQYF	TRBV5-6	TRBJ2-7	NA	TRBD2
TGTGCCAGCTCACCACTGGCGGGATCCGGAGCCAAAAACATTCAGTACTTC	CASSPLAGSGAKNIQYF	TRBV18	TRBJ2-4	NA	NA
TGTGCCAGCAGCTTGGTGGGTGAAGCCGGACTTTCGGGTCGGGAGCAGTACTTC	CASSLVGEAGLSGREQYF	TRBV5-8	TRBJ2-7	once	NA
TGTGCCAGCAGTGTGGACAGGGAGAACACTGAAGCTTTCTTT	CASSVDRENTEAFF	TRBV28	TRBJ1-1	NA	TRBD1
TGTGCCAGCAGTCGCCGGACAGAAGAGACCCAGTACTTC	CASSRRTEETQYF	TRBV27	TRBJ2-5	NA	NA
TGTGCCAGCTCGCTGGACAGGGGAACCTACGAGCAGTACTTC	CASSLDRGTYEQYF	TRBV18	TRBJ2-7	NA	TRBD1
TGTGCCAGCAGTTATTCCTACGAGCAGTACTTC	CASSYSYEQYF	TRBV2	TRBJ2-7	NA	NA
TGTGCCAGCAGCCCGACTAGCGCCAGTGAGCAGTTCTTC	CASSPTSASEQFF	TRBV12-3/TRBV12-4	TRBJ2-1	NA	TRBD2
TGCGCCAGCAGCTTTGGAGGACAGGGGCAGCGAGGGGGGTCTGAAGCTTTCTTT	CASSFGGQGQRGGSEAFF	TRBV5-1	TRBJ1-1	NA	TRBD1
TGTGCCAGCAGCTTCGAAGGGGGACGGGTGGCCTACGAGCAGTACTTC	CASSFEGGRVAYEQYF	TRBV7-8	TRBJ2-7	NA	NA
TGTGCCAGCAGTGAACTTAGCATGGATGAAAAACTGTTTTTT	CASSELSMDEKLFF	TRBV25-1	TRBJ1-4	NA	NA
TGTGCCAGTAGTATCACAGGGGATCAGCCCCAGCATTTT	CASSITGDQPQHF	TRBV19	TRBJ1-5	NA	TRBD1
TGTGCCAGCTCTCCCGAGAGGGGACAGGGGAAAGTCTCCATAGAGATTTACTCCTACGAGCAGTACTTC	CASSPERGQGKVSIEIYSYEQYF	TRBV18	TRBJ2-7	NA	TRBD1
TGTGCCAGCAGTAACCGTGGACAGGGAACGACTGAAGCTTTCTTT	CASSNRGQGTTEAFF	TRBV6-6	TRBJ1-1	NA	TRBD1
TGTGCCAGCAGTTTTACAGGGGGAAGTAATCATAATTCACCCCTCCACTTT	CASSFTGGSNHNSPLHF	TRBV5-6	TRBJ1-6	once	TRBD1
TGTGCCAGCGGCACAGGGGAGGACGAGCAGTACTTC	CASGTGEDEQYF	TRBV13	TRBJ2-7	once	NA
TGTGCCAGCAGTTACACCCTAGCTCCTGAGACCTACGAGCAGTACTTC	CASSYTLAPETYEQYF	TRBV6-2/TRBV6-3	TRBJ2-7	NA	NA
TGTGCCAGCAGCCAAGCGAGACAGGGCAGCTATGGCTACACCTTC	CASSQARQGSYGYTF	TRBV3-1/TRBV3-2	TRBJ1-2	few	TRBD1
TGTGCCAGTAGACGGGACAGGGAGGGGGGTCAGCCCCAGCATTTT	CASRRDREGGQPQHF	TRBV19	TRBJ1-5	NA	TRBD1
TGTGCCAGCAGCCGATACCCCCCCAAAGATAGCGGGAAAAGCTCCTACGAGCAGTACTTC	CASSRYPPKDSGKSSYEQYF	TRBV4-2	TRBJ2-7	NA	TRBD2
TGTGCCAGCAGCTTGGGCGGGTGGGACCAAGAGACCCAGTACTTC	CASSLGGWDQETQYF	TRBV7-9	TRBJ2-5	NA	NA
TGTGCCAGCAGTTCCCCCTTAATCCGGGGGACCTACGAGCAGTACTTC	CASSSPLIRGTYEQYF	TRBV25-1	TRBJ2-7	NA	NA
TGTGCCAGCAGCCCTGAGGGGACAGGTGGAGGGGGCAATCAGCCCCAGCATTTT	CASSPEGTGGGGNQPQHF	TRBV21-1	TRBJ1-5	few	NA
TGTGCCAGCAGTTACCATGACGGGACTAGCGGGAGGGGCGAGCAGTACTTC	CASSYHDGTSGRGEQYF	TRBV6-2/TRBV6-3	TRBJ2-7	NA	TRBD2
TGCAGCGTTGAGGCCGACAGGGGCGGTGGCTACACCTTC	CSVEADRGGGYTF	TRBV29-1	TRBJ1-2	NA	TRBD1
TGTGCCAGCAGCCGCTGGACTAGCGGAATGATAATAGCCAAAAACATTCAGTACTTC	CASSRWTSGMIIAKNIQYF	TRBV3-1/TRBV3-2	TRBJ2-4	NA	TRBD2
TGTGCCAGTACCCCTGGGACAGGGAGTTCCCAGCCCCAGCATTTT	CASTPGTGSSQPQHF	TRBV19	TRBJ1-5	NA	TRBD1
TGTGCCAGCAGCTTAGTAATTGCGGGGAACGGCTACACCTTC	CASSLVIAGNGYTF	TRBV7-9	TRBJ1-2	NA	NA
TGTGCCAGCAGCCAAGTATTGAGGGCCCTGAATACCGGGGAGCTGTTTTTT	CASSQVLRALNTGELFF	TRBV3-1/TRBV3-2	TRBJ2-2	NA	NA
TGTGCCAGCAGCCTTCAGACAGGGAACTCCTACGAGCAGTACTTC	CASSLQTGNSYEQYF	TRBV28	TRBJ2-7	NA	TRBD1
TGTGCCAGCAGTCAAATAGCGGGAGAGGCCTACGAGCAGTACTTC	CASSQIAGEAYEQYF	TRBV27	TRBJ2-7	NA	TRBD2
TGTGCCATCAGTGAGGGACGGACTGCCTATGTTGGCTACACCTTC	CAISEGRTAYVGYTF	TRBV10-3	TRBJ1-2	NA	NA
TGTGCCAGCAGTTACTCCGCAGGGGTAGATGGCTACACCTTC	CASSYSAGVDGYTF	TRBV6-5	TRBJ1-2	NA	NA
TGCGCCAGCAGCTTGGCGTCAGGTTTTGGGGGCTACACCTTC	CASSLASGFGGYTF	TRBV5-1	TRBJ1-2	NA	NA
TGTGCCAGCAGCTTTCTAGCGGGAGGGAACTACGAGCAGTACTTC	CASSFLAGGNYEQYF	TRBV5-6	TRBJ2-7	NA	TRBD2
TGTGCCAGCAGTGAAAGAGTTTACGAGCAGTACTTC	CASSERVYEQYF	TRBV2	TRBJ2-7	NA	NA
TGTGCCAGCTCGGTGGACAGGGGAGGAACAGATACGCAGTATTTT	CASSVDRGGTDTQYF	TRBV18	TRBJ2-3	once	TRBD1
TGCGCCAGCAGCCCGGGGGGGCCGGAAGAGACCCAGTACTTC	CASSPGGPEETQYF	TRBV5-1	TRBJ2-5	NA	TRBD2
TGTGCCTGGACCCCCCGGACAGGGGGAATTCAGCCCCAGCATTTT	CAWTPRTGGIQPQHF	TRBV30	TRBJ1-5	many	TRBD1